This section outlines one TCR beta chain sequence together with its context. Antigen unknown. Unsorted PBMC replicate PCRs drew on 300 ng DNA, representing some 32,000 T cell genomes. Authors' methods: Filtering of immunoSEQ junctional sequences could not match full-length read filtering. Only in-frame clones appear in the TCRdb table, and some are missing; sequencing was by immunoSEQ multiplex PCR. D and trimming come from the DNA, and the V and J calls and clone size come from that table. This sample has fewer than 550,000 clones, with about three quarters found just once. These data belong to a study of shared clonotypes between healthy human individuals. Across the whole study: Donors were a couple of women and a few men aged 18 to 49. General study results and limits: The small donor group covered limited genetic and exposure diversity.

The length of the CDR3 is 13 residues. CDR1 and CDR2 (germline): SNHLY, FYNNEI. V lost 6 bases and J 6 bases, leaving 11 bases between the germline ends. The specimen sequenced was PBMCs. The sequence came from a woman between 40 and 55 years old in good health. Some clones in this sample may be carry-over from other donors' samples. The genes are TRBV2 and TRBJ2-2; D call uncertain. CDR3 amino acids: CASSAETPGELFF. The CDR3, as DNA: TGTGCCAGCAGCGCTGAGACGCCCGGGGAGCTGTTTTTT.